Following are 27 T cell receptor beta chains from one sample sequenced in a study of shared clonotypes between healthy human individuals. Repertoires were generated with immunoSEQ multiplex PCR, while TCRdb's copy carries only in-frame clones and drops some. The sample contains approximately 2,000,000 clones, around 92% of which appear only once. The sequenced material came from naive CD4+ T cells from PBMCs. Subset specified: CD45RA+ positively selected. The receptors shown here come from a young man in good health. Some clones in this sample may be carry-over from other donors' samples.

This chain joins TRBV30 and TRBJ2-7; weak D call: TRBD1 (5 bases). CDR1 and CDR2 from the germline V gene are GTSNPN and SVGIG (reference sequence). Trimming removed 2 bases at V and 4 bases at J, with 12 bases between. The CDR3 runs to 13 residues. CDR3 region: CAWSLGPLYEQYF. CDR3 in DNA: TGTGCCTGGAGTTTGGGGCCCTTATACGAGCAGTACTTC. The variable domain in full, with the rest retrieved from reference TRBV30 and TRBJ2-7, is SQTIHQWPATLVQPVGSPLSLECTVEGTSNPNLYWYRQAAGRGLQLLFYSVGIGQISSEVPQNLSASRPQDRQFILSSKKLLLSDSGFYLCAWSLGPLYEQYFGPGTRLTVT.

V gene TRBV25-1 combines with J gene TRBJ1-5, with D possibly TRBD1 on 6 matching bases. V gave up 3 bases and J gave up 2 bases, with 14 bases separating them. The CDR3 covers 16 residues. Germline-derived CDR1 and CDR2 are MGHDK and SYGVNS. The chain's CDR3 is CASSETRGAGNQPQHF. CDR3 DNA: TGTGCCAGCAGTGAGACCCGGGGGGCCGGCAATCAGCCCCAGCATTTT. The full variable domain, rest sourced from reference TRBV25-1 and TRBJ1-5, is EADIYQTPRYLVIGTGKKITLECSQTMGHDKMYWYQQDPGMELHLIHYSYGVNSTEKGDLSSESTVSRIRTEHFPLTLESARPSHTSQYLCASSETRGAGNQPQHFGDGTRLSIL.

The chain carries TRBV6-1 and TRBJ2-1; 10 bases fit TRBD2. From germline, CDR1 is MNHNS and CDR2 SASEGT. The trim removed 6 bases at V and 4 bases at J, leaving 6 bases unmatched. The length of the CDR3 is 15 residues. The CDR3 DNA follows: TGTGCCAGCAGGTGGACTAGCGGATCGTACAATGAGCAGTTCTTC. Translated, it gives CASRWTSGSYNEQFF.

CDR3 DNA sequence: TGTGCCATCAAACGACTAGCGGGAGGCGTAGGGGAGCTGTTTTTT. Encoded protein: CAIKRLAGGVGELFF. The V call is TRBV6-1, the J call TRBJ2-2, with 13 bases fitting TRBD2. The germline CDR1 and CDR2 sequences are MNHNS and SASEGT. V lost 10 bases to trimming and J lost 8 bases; unmatched junction nucleotides: 10. The CDR3 is 15 amino acids.

The chain recombines TRBV7-3 with TRBJ1-3; possible D gene TRBD1, 6 bases. This CDR3 is built from 15 residues. The germline V and J ends were trimmed by 5 bases and 0 bases, with 11 bases remaining between them. CDR1 and CDR2 (germline): SGHTA, FQGTGA. Here the CDR3 DNA reads TGTGCCAGCAGCAAGGAGGGGGGCTCTGGAAACACCATATATTTT. Translated, it gives CASSKEGGSGNTIYF.

This chain uses TRBV14 with TRBJ2-2, with TRBD2 as a possible D gene (5 bases). The germline gives CDR1 SGHDN, CDR2 FVKESK. The CDR3 runs 16 residues. The V gene lost 0 bases and the J gene lost 1 base, with 9 bases spanning the gap. This CDR3 is CASSQDWRQNTGELFF. The CDR3 DNA reads as TGTGCCAGCAGCCAAGATTGGAGGCAGAACACCGGGGAGCTGTTTTTT.

The CDR3 sequence: CASSLNTIYF. As DNA, the CDR3 is TGTGCCAGCAGTCTAAACACCATATATTTT. The gene calls are TRBV2 and TRBJ1-3; D not certain. The CDR3 runs 10 residues. The V end was cut by 5 bases, the J end by 6 bases, with 2 bases between. Germline V CDR1 and CDR2: SNHLY, FYNNEI.

This sequence joins TRBV7-2 and TRBJ2-7; TRBD1 matches 7 bases. The CDR3 contains 15 residues. The V and J ends lost 0 bases and 6 bases, in that order; junction bases with no gene match: 8. From germline, CDR1 is SGHTA and CDR2 FQGNSA. The CDR3 region is CASSLARTGFGEQYF. Here the CDR3 DNA reads TGTGCCAGCAGCTTAGCTCGGACAGGCTTCGGCGAGCAGTACTTC.

The V call is TRBV19, the J call TRBJ1-2; no firm D call. The CDR3 totals 17 residues. Germline V gene lookup returns CDR1 LNHDA and CDR2 SQIVND (reference sequence). The V end lost 3 bases, the J end lost 3 bases, and 20 bases lay between the germline ends. This chain's CDR3 is CASSMGFGVNIHYGYTF. CDR3 nucleotides: TGTGCCAGTAGTATGGGCTTTGGGGTTAATATCCACTATGGCTACACCTTC.

A note on this clone: This CDR3 is also generated by other DNA sequences in the sample. The chain joins TRBV5-4 to TRBJ2-1; perhaps TRBD1 as D (6 bases). Germline V gene data show CDR1 as SGHNT and CDR2 as YYREEE (reference sequence). The CDR3 runs 14 residues. V was cut by 2 bases and J by 1 base, with 7 bases left in between. For the CDR3, the DNA is TGTGCCAGCAGCTTACAGGGTTCCTACAATGAGCAGTTCTTC. It is translated as CASSLQGSYNEQFF. The complete variable domain, with remaining parts taken from reference TRBV5-4 and TRBJ2-1, reads ETGVTQSPTHLIKTRGQQVTLRCSSQSGHNTVSWYQQALGQGPQFIFQYYREEENGRGNFPPRFSGLQFPNYSSELNVNALELDDSALYLCASSLQGSYNEQFFGPGTRLTVL.

This chain connects TRBV28 to TRBJ2-2; weak D call: TRBD1 (5 bases). V lost 1 base, J lost 5 bases, and 17 bases lay in between. CDR1 and CDR2 (germline): MDHEN, SYDVKM. The CDR3 consists of 17 residues. CDR3 in amino acids: CASSLSGFGVGTGELFF. The CDR3 DNA sequence: TGTGCCAGCAGTTTATCAGGGTTCGGTGTAGGTACCGGGGAGCTGTTTTTT.

The chain couples TRBV5-1 to TRBJ1-5, with D hard to call. V lost 0 bases and J 7 bases, leaving 14 bases between the germline ends. This CDR3 has 15 amino acids. Germline CDR1 is SGHRS and CDR2 is YFSETQ. In DNA form, the CDR3 reads TGCGCCAGCAGCTTGGTAGAAGATCCCTTCCAGCCCCAGCATTTT. Its protein product is CASSLVEDPFQPQHF.

The chain uses TRBV6-5 and TRBJ2-7, with D perhaps matching TRBD2 (5 bases). Trimming took off 4 bases at V and 5 bases at J, with 6 bases between the two ends. CDR1 and CDR2 (germline): MNHEY, SVGAGI. The CDR3 totals 11 residues. The CDR3 sequence: CASSFGDEQYF. The CDR3 nucleotides are TGTGCCAGCAGTTTCGGGGACGAGCAGTACTTC.

The V gene is TRBV2, the J gene TRBJ2-2; perhaps TRBD2 as D (5 bases). The ends were cut back, 4 bases at V and 6 bases at J, with 21 bases in the middle. CDR3 length equals 17 residues. CDR1 is SNHLY and CDR2 is FYNNEI in the germline V gene. The chain's CDR3 is CASSVSSGRNAAGELFF. In nucleotides, the CDR3 is TGTGCCAGCAGTGTAAGTTCGGGGAGAAACGCAGCCGGGGAGCTGTTTTTT. Full variable domain (missing parts from reference TRBV2 and TRBJ2-2): EPEVTQTPSHQVTQMGQEVILRCVPISNHLYFYWYRQILGQKVEFLVSFYNNEISEKSEIFDDQFSVERPDGSNFTLKIRSTKLEDSAMYFCASSVSSGRNAAGELFFGEGSRLTVL.

The chain carries TRBV9 and TRBJ2-5; TRBD1 agrees at 7 bases. The CDR3 is 15 residues long. CDR1 is SGDLS and CDR2 is YYNGEE in the germline V gene. V lost 4 bases, J lost 5 bases, and 11 bases stayed unmatched. The DNA for the CDR3 is TGTGCCAGCAGCACAAGACAGGGATCGCGGGAGACCCAGTACTTC. Protein: CASSTRQGSRETQYF.

The chain links TRBV2 to TRBJ1-2; 7 bases are shared with TRBD1. This CDR3 contains 16 residues. Per germline, CDR1 SNHLY and CDR2 FYNNEI. With 2 bases clipped from V and 8 bases from J, the junction kept 14 bases outside the gene matches. CDR3 coding DNA: TGTGCCAGCAGTGAAAGGGGGCCCGCCGCTGGGGTCGGCTACACCTTC. Its translation is CASSERGPAAGVGYTF.

V usage is TRBV19 and J usage is TRBJ2-1; tentative D call: TRBD2 (5 bases). Germline CDR1 and CDR2: LNHDA and SQIVND (reference sequence). V lost 7 bases, J lost 3 bases, and 16 bases lay in between. This CDR3 comprises 15 residues. Here the CDR3 reads CASTTDSLGYNEQFF. The CDR3 DNA reads as TGTGCCAGTACTACGGACTCCTTGGGCTACAATGAGCAGTTCTTC.

V and J are TRBV4-2 and TRBJ2-1; 13 bases are a match to TRBD2. CDR1 LGHNA and CDR2 YNFKEQ come from the germline V gene. The V and J ends lost 4 bases and 5 bases, in that order; junction bases with no gene match: 11. The CDR3 consists of 18 residues. For the CDR3, the DNA is TGTGCCAGCAGCCCTTTGGGACTAGCGGGACTCCGAGACAATGAGCAGTTCTTC. It encodes CASSPLGLAGLRDNEQFF.

The chain joins TRBV15 to TRBJ2-7; D might be TRBD1 (5 bases). With 0 bases removed from V and 3 bases from J, the gap between germline ends came to 6 bases. This CDR3 has 13 amino acids. The germline V gene encodes CDR1 LNHNV and CDR2 YYDKDF (reference sequence). The CDR3: CATSREGVYEQYF. The CDR3 bases are TGTGCCACCAGCAGAGAAGGGGTCTACGAGCAGTACTTC.

The rearrangement links TRBV1 to TRBJ2-7; the table's D call, TRBD2, has no DNA check behind it. TRBV1 is shown as a pseudogene. The CDR3 totals 19 residues. The CDR3 loop is CTSSQVLPPLAGPPYEQYF. CDR3 bases: TGCACCAGCAGCCAAGTCCTCCCTCCACTAGCGGGACCGCCCTACGAGCAGTACTTC.

The rearrangement uses TRBV28 and TRBJ1-5, with D possibly being TRBD1 (5 bases). V gave up 5 bases and J gave up 6 bases, with 17 bases separating them. The CDR3 loop spans 15 amino acids. CDR1 and CDR2 (germline): MDHEN, SYDVKM. The CDR3 loop is CASSRPQGIGQPQHF. The CDR3 DNA is TGTGCCAGCAGTAGACCCCAGGGAATAGGTCAGCCCCAGCATTTT.

For this clone: Other DNA sequences within the sample encode an identical CDR3. The chain has TRBV29-1 and TRBJ2-4, with D tentatively TRBD2 (6 bases). CDR1 is SQVTM, CDR2 ANQGSEA, per germline. The CDR3 is 13 residues long. Trimming stripped 4 bases from V and 0 bases from J, with 7 bases between. The CDR3 sequence is CSVGGLAKNIQYF. CDR3 coding DNA: TGCAGCGTTGGGGGACTAGCCAAAAACATTCAGTACTTC. Together with reference TRBV29-1 and TRBJ2-4, the CDR3 gives the full variable domain: SAVISQKPSRDICQRGTSLTIQCQVDSQVTMMFWYRQQPGQSLTLIATANQGSEATYESGFVIDKFPISRPNLTFSTLTVSNMSPEDSSIYLCSVGGLAKNIQYFGAGTRLSVL.

J is TRBJ1-1 and V is TRBV5-1; 10 bases agree with TRBD1. The germline V gene has CDR1 SGHRS and CDR2 YFSETQ. The CDR3 runs to 15 residues. V gave up 3 bases and J gave up 3 bases; unmatched junction bases: 5. In DNA form, the CDR3 reads TGCGCCAGCAGCTCCCTCGGGACAGGGGACACTGAAGCTTTCTTT. It translates to CASSSLGTGDTEAFF.

Worth noting for this clone: Other DNA sequences in this specimen translate into the identical CDR3. V usage is TRBV19 and J usage is TRBJ2-7, with TRBD2 matching 7 bases. The CDR3 runs 13 residues. With 2 bases clipped from V and 5 bases from J, the junction kept 3 bases outside the gene matches. Germline V gene lookup returns CDR1 LNHDA and CDR2 SQIVND (reference sequence). The CDR3 protein is CASSILGGNEQYF. CDR3 sequence (DNA): TGTGCCAGTAGTATATTGGGGGGGAACGAGCAGTACTTC.

The chain joins TRBV19 to TRBJ1-4; D might be TRBD1 (5 bases). Germline CDR1 reads LNHDA; CDR2 reads SQIVND (reference sequence). The CDR3 consists of 14 residues. Trimming cost V 1 base and J 8 bases, with 11 bases left between them. The CDR3, as DNA: TGTGCCAGTAGTATAGTTGGGGGTGGCGAAAAACTGTTTTTT. The encoded protein is CASSIVGGGEKLFF. Using reference TRBV19 and TRBJ1-4 for the parts outside the CDR3, the full variable domain is DGGITQSPKYLFRKEGQNVTLSCEQNLNHDAMYWYRQDPGQGLRLIYYSQIVNDFQKGDIAEGYSVSREKKESFPLTVTSAQKNPTAFYLCASSIVGGGEKLFFGSGTQLSVL.

The chain is built from TRBV7-8 and TRBJ2-4, with TRBD2 matching over 14 bases. Germline-derived CDR1 and CDR2 are SGHVS and FQNEAQ. V dropped 4 bases and J dropped 1; count of bases not matched to a gene: 6. This CDR3 has 18 residues. CDR3 region: CASSWGLAGDSAKNIQYF. CDR3 nucleotide sequence: TGTGCCAGCAGCTGGGGACTAGCGGGAGATAGCGCCAAAAACATTCAGTACTTC.

The chain links TRBV15 to TRBJ2-1, with 12 bases that match TRBD2. The CDR3 totals 19 residues. The V gene end was trimmed by 8 bases and the J gene end by 1 base; junction bases not matched to a gene: 15. Per the germline V gene, CDR1 is LNHNV and CDR2 is YYDKDF (reference sequence). For the CDR3, the DNA is TGTGCCACCGGCTCACAAGGACTAGCGGGACCGGGGTCCTACAATGAGCAGTTCTTC. This gives the protein CATGSQGLAGPGSYNEQFF. Supplemented by reference TRBV15 and TRBJ2-1, the full variable domain reads DAMVIQNPRYQVTQFGKPVTLSCSQTLNHNVMYWYQQKSSQAPKLLFHYYDKDFNNEADTPDNFQSRRPNTSFCFLDIRSPGLGDTAMYLCATGSQGLAGPGSYNEQFFGPGTRLTVL.